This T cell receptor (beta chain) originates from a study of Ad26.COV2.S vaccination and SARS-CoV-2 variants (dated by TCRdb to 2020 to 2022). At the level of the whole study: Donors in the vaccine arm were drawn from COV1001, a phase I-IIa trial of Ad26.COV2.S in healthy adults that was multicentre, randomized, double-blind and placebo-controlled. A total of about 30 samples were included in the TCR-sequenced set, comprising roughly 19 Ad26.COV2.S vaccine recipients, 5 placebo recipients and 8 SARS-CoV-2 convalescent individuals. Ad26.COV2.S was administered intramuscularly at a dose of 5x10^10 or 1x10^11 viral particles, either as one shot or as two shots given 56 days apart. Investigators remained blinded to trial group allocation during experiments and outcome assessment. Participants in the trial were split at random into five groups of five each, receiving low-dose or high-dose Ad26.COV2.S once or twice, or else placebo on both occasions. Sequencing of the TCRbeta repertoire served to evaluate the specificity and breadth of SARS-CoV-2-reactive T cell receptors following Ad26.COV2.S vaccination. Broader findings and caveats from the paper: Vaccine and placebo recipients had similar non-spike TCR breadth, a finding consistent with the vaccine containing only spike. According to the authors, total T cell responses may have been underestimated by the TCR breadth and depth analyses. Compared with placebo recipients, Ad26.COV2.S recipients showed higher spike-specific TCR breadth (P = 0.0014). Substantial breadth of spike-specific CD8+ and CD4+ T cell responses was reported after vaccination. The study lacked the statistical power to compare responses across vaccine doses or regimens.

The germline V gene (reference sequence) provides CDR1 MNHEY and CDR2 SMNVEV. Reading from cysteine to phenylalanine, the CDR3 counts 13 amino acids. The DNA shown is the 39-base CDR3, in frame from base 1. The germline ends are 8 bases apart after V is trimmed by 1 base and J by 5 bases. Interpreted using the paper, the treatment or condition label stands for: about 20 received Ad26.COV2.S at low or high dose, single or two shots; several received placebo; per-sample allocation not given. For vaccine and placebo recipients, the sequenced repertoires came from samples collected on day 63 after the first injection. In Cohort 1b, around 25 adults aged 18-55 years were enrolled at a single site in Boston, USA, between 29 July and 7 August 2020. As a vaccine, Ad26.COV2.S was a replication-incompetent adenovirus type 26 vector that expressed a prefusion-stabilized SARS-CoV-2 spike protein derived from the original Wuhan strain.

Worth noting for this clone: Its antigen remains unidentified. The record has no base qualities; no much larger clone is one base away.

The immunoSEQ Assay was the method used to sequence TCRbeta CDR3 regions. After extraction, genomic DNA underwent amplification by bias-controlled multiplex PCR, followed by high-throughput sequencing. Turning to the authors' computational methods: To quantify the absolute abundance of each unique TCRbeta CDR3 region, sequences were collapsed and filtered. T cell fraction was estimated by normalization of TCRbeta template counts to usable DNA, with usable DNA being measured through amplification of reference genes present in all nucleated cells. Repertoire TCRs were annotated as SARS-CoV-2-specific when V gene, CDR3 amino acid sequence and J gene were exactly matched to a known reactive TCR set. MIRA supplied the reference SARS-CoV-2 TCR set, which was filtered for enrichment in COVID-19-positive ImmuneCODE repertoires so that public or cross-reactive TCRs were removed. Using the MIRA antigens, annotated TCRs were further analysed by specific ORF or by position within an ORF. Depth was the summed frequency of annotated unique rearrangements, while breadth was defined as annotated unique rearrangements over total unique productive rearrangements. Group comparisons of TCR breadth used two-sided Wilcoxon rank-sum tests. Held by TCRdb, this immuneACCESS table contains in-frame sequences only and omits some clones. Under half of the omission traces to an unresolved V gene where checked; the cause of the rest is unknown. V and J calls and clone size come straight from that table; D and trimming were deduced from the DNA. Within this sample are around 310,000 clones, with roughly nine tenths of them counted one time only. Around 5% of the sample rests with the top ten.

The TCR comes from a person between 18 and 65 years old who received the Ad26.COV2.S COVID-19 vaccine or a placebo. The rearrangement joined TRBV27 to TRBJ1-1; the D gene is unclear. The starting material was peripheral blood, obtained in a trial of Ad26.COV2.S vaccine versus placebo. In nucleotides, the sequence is TGTGCCAGCAGTTTATTGGGGAGAACTGAAGCTTTCTTT. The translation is CASSLLGRTEAFF.